The present TCR beta chain was sequenced within a study of cytomegalovirus exposure and HLA in healthy donors (TCRdb year 2017). Concerning the study at large: According to an earlier analysis of 587 of the donors, roughly 180 million T cells yielded 117 million unique TCR beta sequences and about 300 Gb of sequence data. Roughly 290 gigabases of sequencing data and around 80 million unique TCR sequences made up an early release that covered approximately 620 HLA-typed donors. Among the roughly 410 genotyped donors, approximately 81% belonged to the genetic ancestry cluster associated with self-reported Caucasian donors. The study aimed to test whether cataloging public T cell receptors could reveal signatures of past pathogen exposure. The study used immunosequencing to profile the T cell repertoires of approximately 650 subjects and linked those repertoires to cytomegalovirus serostatus. A separate validation cohort of about 110 different subjects was used in addition to the approximately 670-subject first cohort. To predict cytomegalovirus infection status, the study brought together high-throughput TCR immunosequencing, statistical association of individual TCRs with disease status, and machine learning. A later analysis re-examined previously published TCR beta repertoires from several hundred donors and added high-resolution HLA genotyping to investigate patterns of TCR occurrence. The later analysis used no new phenotypic data to find candidate immune exposures, relying instead on TCR beta sequences and their occurrence across donors. An earlier analysis of approximately 630 of the donors applied high-throughput TCR beta sequencing to assess whether each TCR beta V gene segment acted as functional or pseudogenic. Donor age, sex, ethnicity and CMV serostatus were compiled together with the repertoire data. A later genetic analysis took genome-wide SNP genotypes for about 60% of the roughly 670 donors and used that subset as a discovery cohort. All discovery cohort repertoires had been generated on a single sequencing platform. Class I and class II HLA loci were covered by the typing at four-digit resolution. Typing coverage differed by locus: A, B, C, DRB1 and DQB1 were typed in about 620-630 donors, DQA1 in 500 to 550, DPA1 in 600 to 610, and DPB1 in roughly 450. Because of strong linkage in the cohort, 5 or 6 DR-DQ haplotypes were treated as single units for association and clustering. On average, over 200,000 unique TCR beta nucleotide sequences were sequenced per donor among some 430 genotyped donors of the cohort, with around 19% of those sequences being non-productive. The paper's findings and limits, for the study overall: Strong co-occurrence of HLA alleles, especially DR and DQ, made assigning TCR associations to individual alleles difficult. While some public TCRs were present in many individuals, most TCR sequences turned up only very rarely across donors. A further reported finding was that TCR beta sequences accurately predicted the HLA-A and HLA-B alleles for most subjects in the first cohort. According to a later analysis, most CMV-associated TCR beta chains appeared to be HLA-restricted, and the HLA associations seemed to be driven largely by CMV exposure. The authors suggested that the approach could potentially be extended to other disease states and immunological phenotypes. In a later analysis, HLA-associated TCR beta chains were found to be more clonally expanded and to have lower generation probabilities than equally common non-associated chains. Sequencing depth was assumed to be roughly uniform across donors in the presence/absence analyses, though that assumption may not hold. Correlated functional status among segregating V segments might reflect linkage disequilibrium, but an unknown experimental factor could not be ruled out. V-gene and J-gene trimming of TCR beta chains was associated with a missense DCLRE1C variant in a later genetic analysis, and the association was replicated in an independent cohort. Some IMGT-functional V segments, including TRBV6-2 and TRBV6-3, could not be told apart with the 87-base-pair reads, so those segments were excluded. The cohort was sequenced for TCR beta chains only, and without alpha or paired-chain data the features that could be detected were limited. According to a later analysis, parvovirus B19, influenza, CMV and Epstein-Barr virus appeared linked to several top co-occurrence clusters. The classifier was reported to diagnose cytomegalovirus status with high specificity and sensitivity in both the original cohort and the validation cohort. The study gave a list of about 170 TCR beta chains associated with cytomegalovirus. In an earlier analysis of some 500 of the donors, most TCR beta V segments appeared in productive rearrangements about 87% or about 30% of the time, broadly matching IMGT annotations. At a false discovery rate of 0.05, a later analysis linked 16,000 or so TCR beta sequences to specific HLA alleles. Because counts were too low, roughly 17 rarely observed V segments, including chromosome 9 orphons, were left out of the earlier analysis of 500 to 650 of the donors. The only immune exposure information available for the cohort was CMV serostatus. In vitro tests confirmed that a few of the cytomegalovirus-associated TCR beta chains recognize cytomegalovirus antigens. The sequencing pipeline was judged likely to have produced a cluster of highly shared sequence variants as a technical artifact. In a later analysis, the rate of TCR association differed among HLA loci, with DRB1 alleles having the most associated TCRs and HLA-C alleles having the fewest. In a later genetic analysis, fewer N-insertions in productive TCRs were reported among donors in an Asian-associated ancestry cluster than the roughly 640-donor mean. Because HLA typing was missing for some donors at each locus, association tests included only the typed subset.

Libraries came from the immunoSEQ multiplex PCR assay. For the multiplex PCR, a mixture combining 60 forward primers for TCR Vbeta segments and 13 reverse primers for TCR Jbeta segments was used. A multiplex PCR assay on genomic DNA amplified the CDR3 region of rearranged TCR beta genes. The Illumina HiSeq System was used to sequence the amplified TCR beta libraries as 87-base-pair reads. Per the source publication's procedure: A later analysis tallied 75 million to 95 million unique TCR beta chains across the 650 to 750 repertoires, and about 12 million of those chains were shared by two or more donors. Raw reads were error-corrected and collapsed into unique sequences by a nearest-neighbor algorithm in which closely related sequences were merged to remove PCR and sequencing errors. Alignment of CDR3 sequences to IMGT reference sequences was used to assign V, D and J gene segments. For a sequence to be retained, a match of at least six nucleotides to both a V gene segment and a J gene segment was required. Rearrangements were called productive when the CDR3 lacked stop codons and stayed in frame with V and J; all others were non-productive. Following IMGT convention, CDR3 was defined as the stretch from the second conserved V-encoded cysteine to the conserved J-encoded phenylalanine. Sequences without an unambiguous match to a single V gene segment were excluded from the earlier analysis of about 630 of the donors. An earlier analysis of fewer than 750 of the donors called V segments functional above 56.7% productive rearrangements and segregating when the between-donor standard deviation exceeded 5%. To diagnose cytomegalovirus status from the catalog of TCR beta chain sequences, a statistical classification framework was built. In a later analysis, V and J genes were assigned by comparing TCR nucleotide sequences against IMGT/GENE-DB human TR gene sequences. A later analysis assigned CDR3 sequences and most-parsimonious VDJ recombination scenarios with the TCRdist pipeline. A later analysis defined each TCR beta chain by its CDR3 amino acid sequence plus V-gene family, and excluded reads lacking a unique V-gene family. In a later analysis, approximately 640 highly shared, low-generation-probability nucleotide sequences were removed to address suspected cross-contamination and a sequencing artifact. For each public chain, a later analysis derived a clonal expansion index from normalized ranks of inferred template counts within each repertoire. A later analysis computed generation probabilities with a VDJ recombination model fitted to out-of-frame rearrangements, and checked the results against IGoR. In a later analysis, TCR-TCR, TCR-HLA and TCR-CMV co-occurrence was scored with hypergeometric tests, and a repertoire-size bias correction was applied to TCR pairs. A later analysis estimated false discovery rates by permuting HLA or CMV assignments 20 times. In a later analysis, co-occurring TCRs were grouped with DBSCAN, and TCRdist sequence similarity was added when clustering was performed within HLA-allele-positive subsets. Repertoires with fewer than 30,000 or more than 120,000 public chains were left out of co-occurrence clustering, as were roughly five repertoires with anomalous nucleotide sharing. TCRdb took this table from immuneACCESS and kept in-frame rearrangements with V and J called. Such tables lack part of the clones; where checked against another copy, unresolved V genes explain under half of the gap, and the rest is unexplained. The V and J calls and clone size are taken from that table; D and trimming were inferred from the DNA. This sample gives 150,000 to 200,000 clones in total; over 60% of them show up just once. About 2.7% of the sample belongs to the ten largest clones.

On this clone itself: Its recognized antigen is unknown. Nothing much larger sits one base from this clone, and base qualities are not available.

Taken from the germline V gene, the CDR1 and CDR2 loops are MDHEN and SYDVKM. V gives up 1 base and J gives up 0 bases, and the segment between their germline ends measures 13 bases. The CDR3 contains 16 residues, cysteine and phenylalanine counted. Only the CDR3 region is kept as DNA, spanning 48 bases read in frame from base 1. In total, approximately 700 healthy bone marrow donors made up the cohort. At the time of sampling, every cohort member was nominally healthy, though immune exposures that went unrecorded were likely present. The donor tested CMV seronegative and was one of the 352 seronegative cohort members. Each donor provided a peripheral blood sample, and peripheral blood mononuclear cells were used for TCR beta sequencing. Genomic DNA was extracted from the blood cell samples with the Qiagen DNeasy Blood Extraction Kit.

What was sequenced was PBMCs. This chain joins TRBV28 to TRBJ2-7; a tentative D match to TRBD1 spans 6 bases. The TCR originated in a woman in her twenties or thirties in good health and CMV-seronegative. CDR3 reads: CASSLLDSLSSYEQYF. The DNA sequence is as follows: TGTGCCAGCAGTTTATTGGACAGCCTTTCCTCCTACGAGCAGTACTTC. This CDR3, with the reference TRBV28 and TRBJ2-7 proteins standing in past its ends, gives the full variable domain DVKVTQSSRYLVKRTGEKVFLECVQDMDHENMFWYRQDPGLGLRLIYFSYDVKMKEKGDIPEGYSVSREKKERFSLILESASTNQTSMYLCASSLLDSLSSYEQYFGPGTRLTVT.